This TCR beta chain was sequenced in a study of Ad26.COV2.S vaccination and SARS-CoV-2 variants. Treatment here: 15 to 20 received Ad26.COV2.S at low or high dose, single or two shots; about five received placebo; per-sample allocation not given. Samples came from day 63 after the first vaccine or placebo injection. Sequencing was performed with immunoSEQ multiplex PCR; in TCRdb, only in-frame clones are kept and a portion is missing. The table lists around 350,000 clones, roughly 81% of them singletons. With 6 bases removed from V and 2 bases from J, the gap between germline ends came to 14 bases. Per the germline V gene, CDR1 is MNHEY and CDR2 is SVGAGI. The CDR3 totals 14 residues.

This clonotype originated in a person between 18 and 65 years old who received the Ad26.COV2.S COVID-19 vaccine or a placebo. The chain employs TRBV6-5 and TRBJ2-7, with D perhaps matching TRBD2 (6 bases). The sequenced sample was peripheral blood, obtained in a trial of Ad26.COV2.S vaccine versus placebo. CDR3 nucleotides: TGTGCCAGCAGGCAGGGAGGACATCCCTACGAGCAGTACTTC. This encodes CASRQGGHPYEQYF.